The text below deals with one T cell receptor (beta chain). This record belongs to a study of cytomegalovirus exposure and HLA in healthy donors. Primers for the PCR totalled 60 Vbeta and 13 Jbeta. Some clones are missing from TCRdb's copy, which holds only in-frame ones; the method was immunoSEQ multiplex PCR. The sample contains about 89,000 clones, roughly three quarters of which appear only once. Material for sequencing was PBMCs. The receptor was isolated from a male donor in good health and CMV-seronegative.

The CDR3 nucleotides read TGTGCCAGCAGCTTAATCCTAAACACTGAAGCTTTCTTT. It yields the protein CASSLILNTEAFF. This chain connects TRBV7-8 to TRBJ1-1; D is unclear. The CDR3 runs 13 residues. Looked up from germline, CDR1 is SGHVS and CDR2 is FQNEAQ. The V and J ends lost 2 bases and 2 bases respectively, with 6 bases between them.